This paragraph reports one T cell receptor (beta chain). Its recognized antigen is unknown. The record has no base qualities; no much larger clone is one base away. This sample is drawn from a study of blood T cell repertoires in COVID-19 (dated by TCRdb to the early 2020s). Study-level background: The collaborator samples originated in the United States, Italy and Spain and spanned the acute and convalescent phases of COVID-19. The material from the prospective study consisted of cDNA or gDNA derived from T cells, B-cell-depleted T cells, or PBMCs. Subjects who had been exposed to COVID-19, were actively infected with it, or had recovered from it provided the deeply sampled blood TCRbeta repertoires that made up the dataset. A freely available public database, intended as a resource for researchers studying the immune response to SARS-CoV-2, is where the repertoires were released. The samples were drawn from two sources: the first 160 participants of the ongoing ImmuneRACE study, and 1,254 subjects contributed by 6 global collaborators. Sample metadata almost always included a de-identified subject ID, COVID-19 status, age in years and sex. Where available, HLA class I and class II types were obtained from metadata supplied by the sample provider rather than from assay-based typing.

TCRbeta CDR3 regions were amplified from genomic DNA by means of the immunoSEQ Assay, a bias-controlled multiplex PCR. From the authors' description of their analysis: Within the assay, amplification of reference gene primers was used to estimate how many nucleated cells each sample contained. Sequence reads were collapsed and filtered to measure the absolute abundance of every unique TCRbeta CDR3 rearrangement. For each sample, productive Simpson clonality was calculated as the square root of Simpson's diversity index over productive rearrangements. Held by TCRdb, this immuneACCESS table contains in-frame sequences only and omits some clones. Under half of the omission traces to an unresolved V gene where checked; the cause of the rest is unknown. The DNA was the basis for D and trimming; V, J and clone size are from that table. The sample yields about 150,000 clones; under 90% were counted once. The ten top clones hold 0.45% to 0.6% of the sample.

The full study reports these points: Clinical and demographic metadata were provided uncurated, with the amount varying by source and participant.

The collaborating institutions used their own protocols to collect whole blood in K2EDTA tubes. Collaborator samples were shipped for TCRbeta analysis as frozen whole blood, isolated PBMCs, or DNA extracted from either sample type. The germline V gene yields SQVTM for CDR1 and ANQGSEA for CDR2. The V end gives up 6 bases and the J end 8 bases, leaving 6 bases in the junction not matched to a gene. The CDR3 has 12 amino acids, counting the end cysteine and phenylalanine. CDR3 DNA only is kept here, 36 bases in frame from base 1. Recombination joined TRBV29-1 with TRBJ2-1; the central 8 bases match TRBD2. The material sequenced was peripheral blood. This TCR was sampled from a man aged 55 to 70 with acute or convalescent COVID-19. In nucleotide form, the sequence is TGCAGCGTAGCCCCGGGGGGGCATGAGCAGTTCTTC. Protein translation: CSVAPGGHEQFF.